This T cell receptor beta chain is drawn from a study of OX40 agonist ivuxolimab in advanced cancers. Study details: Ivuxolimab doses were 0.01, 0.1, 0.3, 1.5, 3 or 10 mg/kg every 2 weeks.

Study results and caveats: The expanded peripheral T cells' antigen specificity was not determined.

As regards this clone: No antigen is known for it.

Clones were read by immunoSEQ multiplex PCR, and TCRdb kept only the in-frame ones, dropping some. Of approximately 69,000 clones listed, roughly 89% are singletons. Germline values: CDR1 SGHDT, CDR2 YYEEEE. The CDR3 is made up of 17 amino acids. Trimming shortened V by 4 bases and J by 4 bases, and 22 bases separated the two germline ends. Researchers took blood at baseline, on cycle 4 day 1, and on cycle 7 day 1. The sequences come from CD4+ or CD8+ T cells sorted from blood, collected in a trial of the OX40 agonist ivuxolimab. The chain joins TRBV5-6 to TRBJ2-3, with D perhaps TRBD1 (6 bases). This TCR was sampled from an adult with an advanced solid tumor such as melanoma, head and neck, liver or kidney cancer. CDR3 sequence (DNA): TGTGCCAGCAGCCATACCCCCGGGACACAACCCCCAGATACGCAGTATTTT. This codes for CASSHTPGTQPPDTQYF.